The entry below gives a single T cell receptor beta chain sequence along with its context. This sample stems from a study of blood T cell repertoires in COVID-19. Study-level information: Researchers got acute and convalescent COVID-19 samples from the United States, Italy and Spain. PBMCs, B-cell-depleted T cells, or T cells provided the cDNA or gDNA that made up the material.

Germline trimming cut 3 bases from V and 8 bases from J; bases unmatched to any gene: 6. The CDR3 loop spans 14 amino acids. CDR1 is SGHDT and CDR2 is YYEEEE in the germline V gene. How the authors handled the data: Reference gene primer amplification yielded estimated nucleated cell counts. The table came from immunoSEQ multiplex PCR; TCRdb's copy has only in-frame clones and leaves some out. V and J calls and clone size follow that table, whereas D and trimming were derived from the DNA. The sample holds about 55,000 clones; 75% to 95% are singletons and the top ten take around an eighth. The sequence was obtained from a human donor with active COVID-19. The donor label of this sample is uncertain. Sequences were obtained from peripheral blood. V usage is TRBV5-6 and J usage is TRBJ2-1; TRBD2 agrees at 9 bases. The CDR3 region has the DNA TGTGCCAGCAGCTCAATAGCGGGGGTTTATGAGCAGTTCTTC. Protein product: CASSSIAGVYEQFF.